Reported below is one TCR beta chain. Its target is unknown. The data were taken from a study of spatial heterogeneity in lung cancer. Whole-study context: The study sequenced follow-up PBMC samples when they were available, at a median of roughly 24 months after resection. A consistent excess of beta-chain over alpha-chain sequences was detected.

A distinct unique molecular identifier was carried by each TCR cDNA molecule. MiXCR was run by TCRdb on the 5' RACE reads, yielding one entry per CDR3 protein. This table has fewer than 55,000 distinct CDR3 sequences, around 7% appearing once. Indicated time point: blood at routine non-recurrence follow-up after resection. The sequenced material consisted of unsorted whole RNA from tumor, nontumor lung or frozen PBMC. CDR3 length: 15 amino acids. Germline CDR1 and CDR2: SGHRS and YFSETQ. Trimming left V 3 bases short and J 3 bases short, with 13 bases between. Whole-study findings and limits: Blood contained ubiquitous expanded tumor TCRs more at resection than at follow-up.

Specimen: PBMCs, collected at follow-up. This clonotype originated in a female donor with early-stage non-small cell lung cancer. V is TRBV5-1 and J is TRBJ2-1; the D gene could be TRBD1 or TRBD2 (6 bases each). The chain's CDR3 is CASSSTGARYNEQFF. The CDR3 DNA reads TGCGCCAGCAGCTCGACGGGGGCCCGCTACAATGAGCAGTTCTTC.